Following are 12 T cell receptor beta chains from one sample sequenced in a study of blood T cell repertoires in COVID-19. Generated by immunoSEQ multiplex PCR, the TCRdb table keeps only in-frame clones and is missing some. The sample contains over 75,000 clones, 75% to 95% of which appear only once. Sequencing was performed on peripheral blood. Receptors were obtained from a human donor with active COVID-19. The donor label of this sample is uncertain.

The V gene is TRBV5-5, the J gene TRBJ1-2, with 10 bases fitting TRBD1. The germline V gene has CDR1 SGHKS and CDR2 YYEKEE (reference sequence). With 0 bases clipped from V and 6 bases from J, the junction kept 17 bases outside the gene matches. This CDR3 has 19 residues. CDR3 region: CASSLDGSTRQGAKDGYTF. Here the CDR3 DNA reads TGTGCCAGCAGCTTGGACGGCTCTACAAGACAGGGGGCGAAGGATGGCTACACCTTC. The variable domain in full, with the rest retrieved from reference TRBV5-5 and TRBJ1-2, is DAGVTQSPTHLIKTRGQQVTLRCSPISGHKSVSWYQQVLGQGPQFIFQYYEKEERGRGNFPDRFSARQFPNYSSELNVNALLLGDSALYLCASSLDGSTRQGAKDGYTFGSGTRLTVV.

The V call is TRBV4-3, the J call TRBJ2-5; 8 bases map to TRBD1. The CDR3 contains 16 residues. Looked up from germline, CDR1 is LGHNA and CDR2 is YSLEER. V lost 5 bases to trimming and J lost 6 bases; unmatched junction nucleotides: 14. The CDR3 bases are TGCGCCAGCAGCTCAGGGGTTGGACAGGGTGGACAGACCCAGTACTTC. The encoded protein is CASSSGVGQGGQTQYF.

The CDR3 is CASSSGASGGMDTQYF. In nucleotides, the CDR3 is TGTGCCAGCAGCTCTGGGGCTAGCGGGGGGATGGATACGCAGTATTTT. V is TRBV5-4 and J is TRBJ2-3; TRBD2 matches at 11 bases. Germline V gene sequence: CDR1 SGHNT, CDR2 YYREEE (reference sequence). J gave up 6 bases and V 3 bases, and 9 bases lay outside the gene matches. The CDR3 contains 16 residues.

This clone was detected once. This chain uses TRBV4-3 with TRBJ2-7; 7 nucleotides align to TRBD1. Per the germline V gene, CDR1 is LGHNA and CDR2 is YSLEER. V lost 0 bases and J lost 4; bases outside the gene matches: 24. This CDR3 contains 21 residues. CDR3 residues: CASSQDALGDSTLAYLYEQYF. CDR3 in DNA: TGCGCCAGCAGCCAAGATGCCCTAGGGGACAGCACCCTCGCTTACCTTTACGAGCAGTACTTC.

V usage is TRBV5-5 and J usage is TRBJ1-5; 11 positions match TRBD1. Per the germline V gene, CDR1 is SGHKS and CDR2 is YYEKEE (reference sequence). With V trimmed by 4 bases and J by 3 bases, 3 bases remained unmatched. The CDR3 runs 15 residues. This chain's CDR3 is CASSKDRGLNQPQHF. In nucleotides, the CDR3 is TGTGCCAGCAGCAAGGACAGGGGGCTCAATCAGCCCCAGCATTTT. Based on the CDR3 plus reference TRBV5-5 and TRBJ1-5, the full variable domain is DAGVTQSPTHLIKTRGQQVTLRCSPISGHKSVSWYQQVLGQGPQFIFQYYEKEERGRGNFPDRFSARQFPNYSSELNVNALLLGDSALYLCASSKDRGLNQPQHFGDGTRLSIL.

This clone was found once. V is TRBV7-9 and J is TRBJ1-1, with TRBD1 matching over 7 bases. The CDR3 runs to 15 residues. CDR1 is SEHNR, CDR2 FQNEAQ, per germline (reference sequence). Trimming removed 4 bases from V and 3 bases from J; junction bases left unmatched: 8. The CDR3 reads CASSSKTGRYTEAFF. CDR3 nucleotide sequence: TGTGCCAGCAGCTCCAAGACAGGGAGGTACACTGAAGCTTTCTTT.

This chain uses TRBV6-2 or TRBV6-3 with TRBJ2-3; a possible D gene is TRBD2 (6 bases). This CDR3 region has 17 residues. Germline assignment: CDR1 MNHEY and CDR2 SVGEGT. V was clipped by 2 bases and J by 0 bases, with 15 bases between them. The CDR3 DNA reads TGTGCCAGCAGTTACGCCCAGGGACTGGTGAGCACAGATACGCAGTATTTT. It encodes CASSYAQGLVSTDTQYF.

The V call is TRBV19, the J call TRBJ1-1; 10 bases are shared with TRBD1. From germline, CDR1 is LNHDA and CDR2 SQIVND (reference sequence). The junction had 4 bases not matched to a gene; V was cut back by 5 bases and J by 7 bases. This CDR3 spans 13 amino acids. The DNA for the CDR3 is TGTGCCAGTAGTCTTGGACAGGGGGTTGAAGCTTTCTTT. As protein: CASSLGQGVEAFF. Full variable domain (rest looked up from reference TRBV19 and TRBJ1-1): DGGITQSPKYLFRKEGQNVTLSCEQNLNHDAMYWYRQDPGQGLRLIYYSQIVNDFQKGDIAEGYSVSREKKESFPLTVTSAQKNPTAFYLCASSLGQGVEAFFGQGTRLTVV.

The chain is built from TRBV12-3 or TRBV12-4 and TRBJ2-2; TRBD2 is a possible D gene (5 bases). Trimming removed 7 bases at V and 6 bases at J, with 9 bases between. The CDR3 runs to 12 residues. The CDR3 DNA reads as TGTGCCAGCATTGGACTGTCCGGGGAGCTGTTTTTT. Encoded protein: CASIGLSGELFF.

This chain connects TRBV7-9 to TRBJ1-5, with 8 positions matching TRBD1. Germline CDR1 reads SEHNR; CDR2 reads FQNEAQ (reference sequence). CDR3 length: 18 residues. The V gene end was trimmed by 5 bases and the J gene end by 0 bases; junction bases not matched to a gene: 12. CDR3 region: CASSPMTGAPYSNQPQHF. The CDR3 nucleotides read TGTGCCAGCAGCCCAATGACAGGGGCGCCTTATAGCAATCAGCCCCAGCATTTT.

The V and J genes are TRBV4-1 and TRBJ2-1; D is perhaps TRBD2 (5 bases). Germline lookup yields CDR1 MGHRA and CDR2 YSYEKL. This CDR3 comprises 15 residues. Between the trimmed V and J ends, which lost 2 bases and 4 bases, there was a span of 12 bases. CDR3 loop: CASSQPGYLYNEQFF. The CDR3 bases are TGCGCCAGCAGCCAACCGGGGTATCTTTACAATGAGCAGTTCTTC.

This chain links TRBV28 with TRBJ2-3, with 9 bases that match TRBD1. Germline assignment: CDR1 MDHEN and CDR2 SYDVKM. The CDR3 runs 14 residues. V shed 6 bases, J shed 4 bases, and the junction held 5 bases outside the gene matches. The CDR3 here is CASREQGAADTQYF. The CDR3 DNA reads as TGTGCCAGCAGAGAACAGGGGGCGGCAGATACGCAGTATTTT.